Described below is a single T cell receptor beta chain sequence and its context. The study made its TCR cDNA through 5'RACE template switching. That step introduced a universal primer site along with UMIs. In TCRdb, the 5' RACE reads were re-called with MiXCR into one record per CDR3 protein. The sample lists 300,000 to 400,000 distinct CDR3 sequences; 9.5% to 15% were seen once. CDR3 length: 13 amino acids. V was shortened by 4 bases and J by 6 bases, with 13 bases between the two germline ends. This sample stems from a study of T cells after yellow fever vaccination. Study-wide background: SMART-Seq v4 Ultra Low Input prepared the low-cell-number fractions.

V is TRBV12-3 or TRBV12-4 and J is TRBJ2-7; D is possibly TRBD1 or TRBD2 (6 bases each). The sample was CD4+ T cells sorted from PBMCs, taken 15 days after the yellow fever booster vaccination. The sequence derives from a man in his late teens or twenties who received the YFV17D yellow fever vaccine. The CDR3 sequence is CASSSRGAGEQYF. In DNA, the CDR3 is TGTGCCAGCAGTTCGAGGGGGGCGGGCGAGCAGTACTTC.